Presented here are 21 T cell receptor beta chains from one specimen sequenced in a study of tumor and adjacent non-tumor tissue in lung cancer. A modified ARM-PCR protocol with three rounds of nested PCR amplified TCRbeta. TCRdb analysed the multiplex PCR reads with MiXCR anew, one entry per CDR3 protein. In the table there are approximately 53,000 distinct CDR3 sequences, 60% to 80% of which are singletons. No cell sorting was done before RNA was extracted from the tissue. Distant lung tissue was collected more than 3 cm away from the tumor edge. Sequencing input: distant non-tumor lung tissue. These receptors all stem from an older woman with non-small cell lung cancer.

A word on this clonotype: One junction end does not reproduce the germline sequence, and a read error may be involved. The V gene is TRBV5-1, the J gene TRBJ1-6; D remains ambiguous. This CDR3 has 15 amino acids. The germline gives CDR1 SGHRS, CDR2 YFSETQ. As DNA, the CDR3 is TGCGCCAGCGGCTTGGGAGGGCAGAGGAATTCACCCCTCCACTTT. Translation gives CASGLGGQRNSPLHF. The full variable domain, its missing parts supplied by reference TRBV5-1 and TRBJ1-6, is KAGVTQTPRYLIKTRGQQVTLSCSPISGHRSVSWYQQTPGQGLQFLFEYFSETQRNKGNFPGRFSGRQFSNSRSEMNVSTLELGDSALYLCASGLGGQRNSPLHFGNGTRLTVT.

In regard to this clonotype: One base away lies a much larger clone, so this may be a sequencing read error. The rearrangement uses TRBV24-1 and TRBJ2-1; 9 bases match TRBD2. Trimming cost V 8 bases and J 0 bases; bases outside gene matches: 7. The length of the CDR3 is 16 residues. Germline V gives CDR1 KGHDR, CDR2 SFDVKD. The CDR3 sequence: CATTRRGGSSYNEQFF. As DNA, the CDR3 is TGTGCCACCACCCGGCGGGGGGGGAGCTCCTACAATGAGCAGTTCTTC.

Comments on this clonotype: Given a much more abundant clone one base away, this may be a read error. The gene calls are TRBV6-6 and TRBJ2-7; no definite D call. This CDR3 contains 13 residues. Germline CDR1 is MNHNY and CDR2 is SVGAGI (reference sequence). This CDR3 reads CVSSSLFPYEQYF. In nucleotides, the CDR3 is TGTGTCAGCAGTTCCTTGTTTCCCTACGAGCAGTACTTC.

As regards this clonotype: A read error may produce the germline difference seen at one junction end. The rearrangement uses TRBV6-2 or TRBV6-3 and TRBJ2-2; 7 nucleotides match TRBD1. Germline CDR1 reads MNHEY; CDR2 reads SVGEGT. The CDR3 length is 17 residues. In DNA form, the CDR3 reads TGTGCCAGCAGGGGCTGGGACAGAAACTTGAACACCGGGAAGCTGTTTTTT. This sequence encodes CASRGWDRNLNTGKLFF.

This chain joins TRBV6-1 and TRBJ2-3; D remains unclear. CDR3 length: 11 residues. The V end lost 7 bases, the J end lost 3 bases, and 5 bases lay between the germline ends. Germline CDR1 MNHNS, CDR2 SASEGT. The CDR3 sequence is CASNDTDTQYF. For the CDR3, the DNA is TGTGCCAGCAATGATACAGATACGCAGTATTTT.

V usage is TRBV6-2 or TRBV6-3 and J usage is TRBJ2-2; TRBD2 might be the D (5 bases). Germline V lookup: CDR1 MNHEY, CDR2 SVGEGT. The CDR3 is made up of 17 amino acids. The V gene lost 2 bases and the J gene lost 16 bases, with 29 bases spanning the gap. The CDR3 is CASSYTQHRANTGVPFF. The CDR3 bases are TGTGCCAGCAGTTACACCCAACATAGGGCCAACACCGGGGTGCCGTTTTTT.

Worth noting for this clonotype: Likely a read error: the CDR3 ends without its conserved phenylalanine or tryptophan. The chain combines TRBV6-2 or TRBV6-3 with TRBJ2-1; D could derive from TRBD1 or TRBD2 (5 bases each). The CDR3 length is 13 residues. Germline V gives CDR1 MNHEY, CDR2 SVGEGT. In DNA form, the CDR3 reads TGTGCCAGTAGTTGGGGGAGCTACAATGAGCAGTTCCTC. Residues: CASSWGSYNEQFL.

This clonotype was seen a few times. Given a much more abundant clone one base away, this may be a read error. This chain uses TRBV20-1 with TRBJ1-5; D gene uncertain. The length of the CDR3 is 16 residues. V lost 3 bases and J lost 0, with 15 bases in between. The germline gives CDR1 DFQATT, CDR2 SNEGSKA (reference sequence). In nucleotides, the CDR3 is TGCAGTGCTAGCGATCGTCAGGCTTTTAGCAATCAGCCCCAGCATTTT. It is translated as CSASDRQAFSNQPQHF.

Turning to this clonotype: One end of the junction is discordant with germline, which a read error may explain. This chain links TRBV6-2 or TRBV6-3 with TRBJ2-5, with D unclear. Germline V gene data show CDR1 as MNHEY and CDR2 as SVGEGT. CDR3 length: 13 residues. DNA of the CDR3: TGTGCCAGTAATTTTCTCCCCTTGGAGACACAGTACTTC. Translating gives CASNFLPLETQYF.

With regard to this clonotype: Germline and junction disagree at one end, which may indicate a read error. The chain joins TRBV11-2 to TRBJ2-3, with unresolved D. Germline CDR1 is SGHAT and CDR2 is FQNNGV. The CDR3 is made up of 11 amino acids. This CDR3 is CASTSTPTQCF. The CDR3 DNA sequence: TGTGCCAGCACTTCTACCCCTACGCAGTGTTTT.

This clonotype was seen a single time. One junction end does not reproduce the germline sequence, and a read error may be involved. The V call is TRBV4-1, the J call TRBJ2-5; D perhaps matches TRBD2 (7 bases). CDR3 length equals 14 residues. Germline values: CDR1 MGHRA, CDR2 YSYEKL. This CDR3 reads CASSQGGLVETQHF. Written as DNA, the CDR3 is TGCGCCAGCAGCCAGGGGGGGCTGGTAGAGACCCAGCACTTC.

Details on this clonotype: The junction differs from germline at one of its ends, possibly a read error. The chain is built from TRBV4-3 and TRBJ2-3, with D possibly TRBD2 on 6 matching bases. The length of the CDR3 is 15 residues. Germline V lookup: CDR1 LGHNA, CDR2 YSLEER. Written as DNA, the CDR3 is TGCGCCAGTAGCAACGGACTAACGGGCACATATACGCAGTATTTT. This sequence encodes CASSNGLTGTYTQYF.

As DNA, the CDR3 is TGTGCCAGCAACTTTTTACCCGAAGAGACCCAGTACTTC. It specifies CASNFLPEETQYF. The J gene is TRBJ2-5, the V gene TRBV7-3; D gene unclear. Trimming took 7 bases from V and 3 from J, leaving 12 bases between them. CDR3 length equals 13 residues. The germline V gene has CDR1 SGHTA and CDR2 FQGTGA.

A single count supports this clonotype. The chain carries TRBV12-3 or TRBV12-4 and TRBJ1-5, with D perhaps being TRBD1 or TRBD2 (6 bases each). Gene TRBJ2-3 matches the end of the DNA better, so the J call may be wrong. The CDR3 loop spans 15 amino acids. CDR3 sequence reads: CASSLTGGRNQPQYF. CDR3 coding DNA: TGTGCCAGCAGTTTAACTGGGGGGCGCAATCAGCCCCAGTATTTT.

In this sample, this clonotype turned up many times. The chain combines TRBV28 with TRBJ2-3; D not certain. The CDR3 covers 14 residues. With 6 bases removed from V and 11 bases from J, the gap between germline ends came to 21 bases. Germline lookup yields CDR1 MDHEN and CDR2 SYDVKM. CDR3 residues: CASSLGFRARRQYF. The CDR3 region has the DNA TGTGCCAGCAGCCTCGGATTTCGGGCCAGACGGCAGTATTTT.

This clonotype was seen just once. The rearrangement uses TRBV11-2 and TRBJ2-7; D call uncertain. Germline assignment: CDR1 SGHAT and CDR2 FQNNGV. Trimming took off 4 bases at V and 12 bases at J, with 34 bases between the two ends. This CDR3 has 18 amino acids. CDR3 in amino acids: CASSSAGTVYQVSYERYF. CDR3 coding DNA: TGTGCCAGCAGCTCGGCCGGAACAGTGTATCAAGTCTCCTACGAACGGTACTTC.

The J gene is TRBJ1-2, the V gene TRBV6-2 or TRBV6-3; D is unresolved. Trimming took 6 bases from V and 4 from J, leaving 12 bases between them. Looked up from germline, CDR1 is MNHEY and CDR2 is SVGEGT. The CDR3 sequence is 13 residues long. The DNA for the CDR3 is TGTGCCAGCAGACCCAGGTCGCGCTATGGCTACACCTTC. Translating gives CASRPRSRYGYTF.

Notes on this clonotype: One end of the junction does not line up with germline, which may come from a read error. The chain is built from TRBV6-6 and TRBJ2-7; D perhaps matches TRBD1 (6 bases). This CDR3 has 14 amino acids. CDR1 and CDR2 from the germline V gene are MNHNY and SVGAGI (reference sequence). The chain's CDR3 is CASGTAEQGNEQYF. The CDR3 nucleotides read TGTGCCAGCGGTACGGCCGAACAGGGCAACGAACAGTACTTC.

Note on this clonotype: The junction shows a germline mismatch at one end, possibly a read error. The chain joins TRBV4-3 to TRBJ1-2; the D is unclear. Germline V gene sequence: CDR1 LGHNA, CDR2 YSLEER. The CDR3 totals 15 residues. CDR3 protein: CTSSQAICLNNGYTF. The DNA of the CDR3 is TGCACCAGCAGCCAAGCCATATGCCTCAACAATGGCTACACCTTC.

The chain employs TRBV29-1 and TRBJ1-1, with D tentatively TRBD1 (5 bases). Germline CDR1 is SQVTM and CDR2 is ANQGSEA. V dropped 8 bases and J dropped 1 base, with 17 bases sitting between them. CDR3 length: 14 residues. The CDR3 DNA follows: TGCAGCATTGTAGATGGGGCGGGGAACACTGAAGCTTTCTTT. Translation: CSIVDGAGNTEAFF.

Concerning this clonotype itself: A read error may explain this, as a much larger clone is one base away. The chain links TRBV11-2 to TRBJ1-2; D is unclear. Per germline, CDR1 SGHAT and CDR2 FQNNGV. With 7 bases removed from V and 5 bases from J, the gap between germline ends came to 14 bases. The CDR3 consists of 13 residues. The CDR3 region has the DNA TGTGCCAGCAATCCTGCCGGGAGGTATGGCTACACCTTC. Protein sequence: CASNPAGRYGYTF.